The rows below give T cell receptor beta chains drawn from one sample of a study of CD8+CD57+ T cells in acquired aplastic anemia. Using its own MiXCR run on the reads, TCRdb lists one record per CDR3 protein. This sample has 150,000 to 200,000 distinct CDR3 sequences, with around 40% found just once. The material sequenced was sorted CD4+, CD8+, or CD8+CD57+ T cells (not recorded which) from PBMCs. The receptors shown here come from a human donor in good health. Both conserved end residues are part of each CDR3. A D gene is named only where the DNA matches it firmly. Not every row has a clone size; where given, it reads once, few, many or a size class.

abundance	d_gene	v_gene	j_gene	CDR3nt	CDR3aa
NA	NA	TRBV24-1	TRBJ2-7	TGTGCCACCATCGCCCCAAGGTCCCAAGCCTACGAGCAGTACTTC	CATIAPRSQAYEQYF
NA	NA	TRBV24-1	TRBJ1-2	TGTGCCACCAGTGATGACAGGAACTATGGCTACACCTTC	CATSDDRNYGYTF
few	NA	TRBV20-1	TRBJ2-1	TGCAGTGCTCCACCCGGCACAGGAAATGAGCAGTTCTTC	CSAPPGTGNEQFF
many	TRBD1	TRBV7-2	TRBJ2-1	TGTGCCAGCAGCTTGAGATCGACAGGGACCTACAATGAGCAGTTCTTC	CASSLRSTGTYNEQFF
NA	NA	TRBV4-1	TRBJ1-5	TGCGCCAGCAGCCAAGACCCGTCGGGCTATAGGACTCAGCCCCAGCATTTT	CASSQDPSGYRTQPQHF
NA	NA	TRBV14	TRBJ2-2	TGTGCCAGCAGGCATAGCACCGGGGAGCTGTTTTTT	CASRHSTGELFF
NA	TRBD1	TRBV24-1	TRBJ2-7	TGTGCCACCCAGGGGGACTCCTACGAGCAGTACTTC	CATQGDSYEQYF
few	NA	TRBV7-4	TRBJ2-5	TGTGCCAGCAGCCCCTCCGGGACTGACCAAGAGACCCAGTACTTC	CASSPSGTDQETQYF
few	NA	TRBV18	TRBJ1-1	TGTGCCAGCTCACCCCCGGCAGGACCTGAAGCTTTCTTT	CASSPPAGPEAFF
NA	TRBD1	TRBV25-1	TRBJ2-7	TGTGCCAGCAGCTCGCTCTTCCGGGACAGCCAGCACGAGCAGTACTTC	CASSSLFRDSQHEQYF
many	TRBD1	TRBV9	TRBJ2-2	TGTGCCAGCAGCCTAGGACAGGGAAGGGGCACCGGGGAGCTGTTTTTT	CASSLGQGRGTGELFF
many	NA	TRBV20-1	TRBJ1-2	TGCAGTGCTAGAACCGGGACCGCTTTTTCCTATGGCTACACCTTC	CSARTGTAFSYGYTF
few	NA	TRBV6-1	TRBJ1-3	TGTGCCAGCAGTGAAGAGCGGGGTGCTGGAAACACCATATATTTT	CASSEERGAGNTIYF
NA	NA	TRBV18	TRBJ1-5	TGTGCCAGCTCACAGGAAAGCAATCAGCCCCAGCATTTT	CASSQESNQPQHF
NA	NA	TRBV10-3	TRBJ1-1	TGTGCCATCAACTCACAGGGAGCGAACACTGAAGCTTTCTTT	CAINSQGANTEAFF